This TCR beta chain was profiled in a study of blood T cell repertoires in COVID-19. The participants were between roughly 18 and 100 years old and came from under 25 US areas. Before being deemed recovered, Cohort 3 donors had two negative PCRs, clearance, or symptom resolution. In the original processing: The assay estimated nucleated cells by amplifying reference gene primers. Data came from immunoSEQ multiplex PCR; TCRdb stores just in-frame clones and leaves some out. That table furnishes V, J and clone size, whereas the DNA furnished D and trimming. The data contain roughly 190,000 clones, approximately 80% of them singletons. CDR1 and CDR2 from the germline V gene are LGHNA and YSLEER. The CDR3 is 15 residues long. V dropped 1 base and J dropped 4 bases, with 11 bases sitting between them.

Sequenced: PBMCs or T cells enriched from blood (not recorded which). The origin of this receptor is a man aged 40-49 years who had recovered from COVID-19. The chain links TRBV4-3 to TRBJ1-3, with a possible D match to TRBD1 (5 bases). CDR3 nucleotide sequence: TGCGCCAGCAGCCAAGCGGTAGGGGAAGGAAACACCATATATTTT. It translates to CASSQAVGEGNTIYF.